This T cell receptor (beta chain) was identified in a study of T-cell reconstitution after alpha-beta-depleted transplantation in children. Study-wide points: Expanded graft clones numbering several hundred reportedly gave rise to alpha-beta T cells about two months after transplant. The study traced high day-60 TCRbeta diversity in some patients to surviving recipient T cells and thymic progenitors. Newly generated T cells supplied most T-cell counts and diversity one year post-transplant.

This CDR3 is 17 amino acids long. V gave up 1 base and J gave up 5 bases; unmatched junction bases: 9. CDR1 is LGHNA and CDR2 is YNFKEQ in the germline V gene. During its preparation, the TCRbeta library received unique molecular identifiers. TCRdb processed the PCR reads anew with MiXCR; each CDR3 protein has one entry. The data show hundreds of thousands of distinct CDR3 sequences, with around 16% seen just once and roughly 29% held by the top ten. Comment on this clonotype: Its specificity is unknown.

This clonotype originated in a boy in the first two years of life who had a stem cell transplant for Wiskott-Aldrich syndrome, so the T cells may come from the graft donor. The gene calls are TRBV4-2 and TRBJ2-5; TRBD1 agrees at 11 bases. The source material was PBMCs, mostly from graft donor cells, sampled 360 days after TCRalphabeta/CD19-depleted stem cell transplant. The CDR3 region is CASSQAPGQGAGETQYF. The CDR3, as DNA: TGTGCCAGCAGCCAAGCCCCCGGACAGGGGGCCGGGGAGACCCAGTACTTC.